These T cell receptor beta chains were read from a single sample in a study of blood T cells in healthy people across ages. TCRdb redid the calling of the 5' RACE reads with MiXCR, one entry per CDR3 protein. The data show approximately 730,000 distinct CDR3 sequences, roughly 53% seen once. Sequenced material: blood. These receptors all come from a man older than 75 in good health. Both conserved end residues are part of each CDR3. Each record gives: V gene, clone size, D gene, J gene, CDR3 protein, CDR3 DNA. D genes are given only for firm matches. Size is omitted from some rows. Given values are once, few, many or a class for expanded clones.

TRBV20-1	-	-	TRBJ2-7	CSAAPPGLRMSEQYF	TGCAGTGCCGCGCCGCCGGGACTCCGAATGTCTGAGCAGTACTTC
TRBV20-1	-	-	TRBJ1-5	CSASSGWSAQPQHF	TGCAGTGCTAGTTCCGGGTGGAGCGCTCAGCCCCAGCATTTT
TRBV6-1	-	TRBD2	TRBJ2-1	CASSVRLAGVGDEQFF	TGTGCCAGCAGTGTGAGACTAGCGGGGGTCGGGGATGAGCAGTTCTTC
TRBV29-1	many	TRBD1	TRBJ2-5	CSERQGETQYF	TGCAGCGAGAGACAGGGGGAGACCCAGTACTTC
TRBV7-2	few	-	TRBJ2-1	CASSLGGTEQFF	TGTGCCAGCAGCTTGGGAGGCACTGAGCAGTTCTTC
TRBV20-1	few	-	TRBJ1-5	CSASWGAGGGNQPQHF	TGCAGTGCTAGTTGGGGGGCCGGGGGGGGCAATCAGCCCCAGCATTTT
TRBV9	-	-	TRBJ1-2	CASSGESQGVWNGYTF	TGTGCCAGCAGCGGTGAGTCCCAGGGTGTCTGGAATGGCTACACCTTC
TRBV6-1	-	TRBD1	TRBJ1-1	CASSLWTGAALTYRNTEAFF	TGTGCCAGCAGTCTTTGGACAGGGGCCGCCCTGACCTACAGAAACACTGAAGCTTTCTTT
TRBV6-1	-	-	TRBJ2-1	CASTTGSHLYNGQFF	TGTGCCAGCACCACGGGCAGCCACCTGTACAATGGGCAGTTCTTC
TRBV5-1	-	TRBD2	TRBJ2-5	CASSLDAGRAEDEQYF	TGCGCCAGCAGCTTGGACGCCGGGAGGGCCGAGGATGAGCAGTACTTC
TRBV5-1	-	-	TRBJ1-5	CASSAAGTSNQPQHF	TGCGCCAGCAGCGCCGCCGGGACTAGCAATCAGCCCCAGCATTTT
TRBV6-2/TRBV6-3	-	-	TRBJ1-1	CASKKQNRNTEAFF	TGTGCCAGCAAGAAACAGAACCGGAACACTGAAGCTTTCTTT
TRBV20-1	-	-	TRBJ2-1	CSARLVREQFF	TGCAGTGCAAGACTAGTTCGTGAGCAGTTCTTC
TRBV7-9	few	-	TRBJ2-7	CASSLGSRNNEQYF	TGTGCCAGCAGCTTAGGCAGTCGGAACAATGAGCAGTACTTC
TRBV2	-	TRBD1	TRBJ1-2	CASTQGQGANYGYTF	TGTGCCAGCACCCAAGGACAGGGGGCAAACTATGGCTACACCTTC
TRBV7-9	-	TRBD1	TRBJ2-7	CASSLGGQGDLYEQYF	TGTGCCAGCAGCTTAGGGGGACAGGGGGATTTGTACGAGCAGTACTTC
TRBV25-1	-	TRBD1	TRBJ1-2	CASRETGGYGYTF	TGTGCCAGCAGAGAGACAGGGGGTTATGGCTACACCTTC
TRBV4-2	few	-	TRBJ2-1	CASSQAGRYNEQFF	TGTGCCAGCAGCCAAGCGGGGCGATACAATGAGCAGTTCTTC
TRBV5-4	-	TRBD2	TRBJ2-5	CASSSMAGVEETQYF	TGTGCCAGCAGCTCAATGGCGGGAGTGGAAGAGACCCAGTACTTC
TRBV6-5	few	-	TRBJ2-1	CASSRPHNEQFF	TGTGCCAGCAGTCGCCCCCACAATGAGCAGTTCTTC
TRBV7-3	-	-	TRBJ2-5	CASSSDSVGTQYF	TGTGCCAGCAGCTCGGACAGCGTGGGGACCCAGTACTTC
TRBV18	-	-	TRBJ1-4	CASSPMGVNEKLFF	TGTGCCAGCTCACCGATGGGCGTTAATGAAAAACTGTTTTTT
TRBV3-1	-	-	TRBJ1-5	CASSQDDSLSQPQHF	TGTGCCAGCAGCCAAGACGACAGCCTGAGTCAGCCCCAGCATTTT
TRBV7-2	-	TRBD1	TRBJ1-4	CASSLGTGYGGEKLFF	TGTGCCAGCAGCCTCGGGACAGGCTACGGGGGTGAAAAACTGTTTTTT
TRBV29-1	-	-	TRBJ2-1	CSGERGEQFF	TGCAGCGGTGAACGGGGTGAGCAGTTCTTC
TRBV25-1	few	-	TRBJ2-1	CASSELVRANRGEQFF	TGTGCCAGCAGTGAATTGGTTAGGGCCAACCGGGGGGAGCAGTTCTTC
TRBV3-1	few	-	TRBJ2-7	CASSQVIYEQYF	TGTGCCAGCAGCCAAGTTATCTACGAGCAGTACTTC